The next 19 T cell receptor beta chains were all read from a single sample in a study of CD8+CD57+ T cells in acquired aplastic anemia. Sequenced patients had shown CD8+CD57+ cell expansion by flow cytometry. The study profiled TCR beta VDJ and CDR3 using genomic DNA as template. TCRdb passed the reads through MiXCR, listing each CDR3 protein once. The sample shows about 160,000 distinct CDR3 sequences, around 48% of them seen only once. The source material was sorted CD4+, CD8+, or CD8+CD57+ T cells (not recorded which) from PBMCs. Receptor source: a human donor with aplastic anemia.

As for this clonotype: A much larger clonotype is one base distant, so this may be a read error. J is TRBJ2-5 and V is TRBV7-6; 8 bases map to TRBD1. The trim removed 8 bases at V and 5 bases at J, leaving 10 bases unmatched. Per germline, CDR1 SGHVS and CDR2 FNYEAQ. The CDR3 has 14 amino acids. The CDR3 loop reads CASGKDRGEETQYF. DNA for the CDR3: TGTGCCAGCGGAAAAGACAGGGGAGAGGAGACCCAGTACTTC.

This rearrangement joins TRBV7-8 to TRBJ2-3; unclear D gene. The V end lost 3 bases, the J end lost 4 bases, and 8 bases lay between the germline ends. The germline gives CDR1 SGHVS, CDR2 FQNEAQ. The CDR3 length is 13 residues. DNA for the CDR3: TGTGCCAGCAGCTTCGTGTCGGCAGATACGCAGTATTTT. Translating gives CASSFVSADTQYF. The full variable domain, with the rest looked up from reference TRBV7-8 and TRBJ2-3, is GAGVSQSPRYKVAKRGQDVALRCDPISGHVSLFWYQQALGQGPEFLTYFQNEAQLDKSGLPSDRFFAERPEGSVSTLKIQRTQQEDSAVYLCASSFVSADTQYFGPGTRLTVL.

J is TRBJ2-7 and V is TRBV12-3 or TRBV12-4; the D gene is possibly TRBD1 (6 bases). Trimming took 6 bases from V and 6 from J, leaving 27 bases between them. The length of the CDR3 is 17 residues. The CDR3 region is CASSPDRTFDRVGEQYF. The CDR3 bases are TGTGCCAGCAGCCCAGACAGGACCTTCGATCGGGTCGGCGAGCAGTACTTC.

The chain uses TRBV2 and TRBJ2-2; maybe TRBD1 (6 bases). V lost 8 bases to trimming and J lost 5 bases, with 15 bases between them. Looked up from germline, CDR1 is SNHLY and CDR2 is FYNNEI. This CDR3 is built from 14 residues. DNA of the CDR3: TGTGCCAGCCAGACAGGTCCGGATACCGGGGAGCTGTTTTTT. It is translated as CASQTGPDTGELFF.

V is TRBV15 and J is TRBJ2-7; possibly TRBD1 for D (6 bases). Trimming removed 3 bases from V and 3 bases from J, with 9 bases in between. There are 13 residues in the CDR3. Germline values: CDR1 LNHNV, CDR2 YYDKDF (reference sequence). The CDR3 DNA reads TGTGCCACCAGCAGCCCACAGGGCTACGAGCAGTACTTC. Amino acid sequence: CATSSPQGYEQYF.

The chain employs TRBV7-9 and TRBJ2-7; D may be TRBD1 (6 bases). This CDR3 is built from 15 residues. The V gene lost 5 bases and the J gene lost 0 bases, with 14 bases spanning the gap. Per germline, CDR1 SEHNR and CDR2 FQNEAQ (reference sequence). The chain's CDR3 is CASSPRQEISYEQYF. The DNA of the CDR3 is TGTGCCAGCAGCCCCAGACAGGAAATCTCCTACGAGCAGTACTTC.

This clonotype has just a few counts. The chain uses TRBV25-1 and TRBJ1-6, with TRBD1 as a possible D gene (6 bases). The germline V gene has CDR1 MGHDK and CDR2 SYGVNS. V lost 2 bases and J 8 bases, leaving 7 bases between the germline ends. CDR3 length equals 13 residues. This CDR3 reads CASSEGGDSPLHF. CDR3 nucleotides: TGTGCCAGCAGTGAAGGGGGCGATTCACCCCTCCACTTT.

The table lists this clonotype with a count of one. The chain employs TRBV20-1 and TRBJ2-3; 9 bases map to TRBD1. The CDR3 spans 15 residues. J gave up 0 bases and V 5 bases, and 6 bases lay outside the gene matches. Germline V CDR1 and CDR2: DFQATT, SNEGSKA (reference sequence). CDR3 amino acids: CSAASGTGSTDTQYF. CDR3 in DNA: TGCAGTGCTGCCTCCGGGACAGGGAGCACAGATACGCAGTATTTT.

This clonotype came up a few times. The chain links TRBV24-1 to TRBJ2-7, with unresolved D. V was shortened by 3 bases and J by 2 bases, with 16 bases between the two germline ends. CDR3 length: 16 residues. Germline lookup yields CDR1 KGHDR and CDR2 SFDVKD. The CDR3 protein is CATSDAVGHSTYEQYF. The DNA for the CDR3 is TGTGCCACCAGTGATGCCGTCGGGCACAGCACCTACGAGCAGTACTTC.

This clonotype appeared a few times. The V gene is TRBV27, the J gene TRBJ2-7; D perhaps matches TRBD2 (6 bases). Trimming cost V 6 bases and J 5 bases, with 20 bases left between them. CDR3 length: 15 residues. Germline CDR1 MNHEY, CDR2 SMNVEV (reference sequence). The CDR3 DNA follows: TGTGCCAGCAGCTCCCTGGGGGGTCCGACTCACGAGCAGTACTTC. Translating gives CASSSLGGPTHEQYF.

The V call is TRBV5-8, the J call TRBJ1-3; D gene uncertain. The CDR3 extends over 15 amino acids. Germline CDR1 SGHTS, CDR2 YDEGEE. V lost 0 bases to trimming and J lost 4 bases, with 11 bases between them. Here the CDR3 reads CASSLGPTRGNTIYF. The CDR3 nucleotides are TGTGCCAGCAGCTTGGGGCCTACAAGGGGAAACACCATATATTTT.

V usage is TRBV11-1 and J usage is TRBJ2-5; TRBD2 aligns across 10 bases. The CDR3 extends over 17 amino acids. The J segment lost 0 bases and the V segment lost 7 bases, leaving 11 bases of the junction unmatched. From germline, CDR1 is SGHAT and CDR2 FQDESV (reference sequence). CDR3 coding DNA: TGTGCCAGCAATCTAGCGGGGGCCACTTGGTACCAAGAGACCCAGTACTTC. It is translated as CASNLAGATWYQETQYF.

This clonotype appeared many times. The chain employs TRBV6-5 and TRBJ1-2; 7 bases fit TRBD1. Germline assignment: CDR1 MNHEY and CDR2 SVGAGI. Trimming at V came to 5 bases and at J to 3 bases, leaving 9 bases not matched to a gene. The CDR3 runs to 15 residues. The CDR3 nucleotides are TGTGCCAGCAGTCTCACGAGGACAGGATACTATGGCTACACCTTC. Protein sequence: CASSLTRTGYYGYTF.

The chain couples TRBV6-1 to TRBJ1-6, with 9 bases aligning to TRBD1. Germline V CDR1 and CDR2: MNHNS, SASEGT. Trimming at V came to 1 base and at J to 13 bases, leaving 2 bases not matched to a gene. The CDR3 loop spans 13 amino acids. CDR3 in amino acids: CASSEEDRGPLHF. The DNA of the CDR3 is TGTGCCAGCAGTGAAGAGGACAGGGGCCCCCTCCACTTT.

This clonotype was counted many times. J is TRBJ2-2 and V is TRBV4-2; no firm D call. The CDR3 covers 15 residues. The V end lost 0 bases, the J end lost 4 bases, and 9 bases lay between the germline ends. Looked up from germline, CDR1 is LGHNA and CDR2 is YNFKEQ. DNA of the CDR3: TGTGCCAGCAGCCAAGACCCGGTAGGCACCGGGGAGCTGTTTTTT. Its translation is CASSQDPVGTGELFF.

This clonotype was seen once. The chain carries TRBV24-1 and TRBJ2-4; 10 bases match TRBD2. The trim removed 1 base at V and 0 bases at J, leaving 8 bases unmatched. In germline, CDR1 is KGHDR, CDR2 SFDVKD. This CDR3 is 19 amino acids long. The CDR3 reads CATSDFGLAVALAKNIQYF. The CDR3 DNA sequence: TGTGCCACCAGTGATTTCGGACTAGCGGTAGCCCTAGCCAAAAACATTCAGTACTTC.

The chain combines TRBV10-3 with TRBJ1-1; 8 nucleotides agree with TRBD1. The J segment lost 4 bases and the V segment lost 5 bases, leaving 3 bases of the junction unmatched. CDR3 size: 13 residues. The germline gives CDR1 ENHRY, CDR2 SYGVKD. The DNA for the CDR3 is TGTGCCATCAGTTACGACAGGGGCACTGAAGCTTTCTTT. Amino acid sequence: CAISYDRGTEAFF.

Ten or more counts support this clonotype. The chain links TRBV4-2 to TRBJ1-6; TRBD1 aligns across 7 bases. The CDR3 sequence is 16 residues long. V trimming: 0 bases; J trimming: 6 bases; junction bases outside the gene matches: 5. Germline V gene lookup returns CDR1 LGHNA and CDR2 YNFKEQ. The CDR3 sequence: CASSQDGDSFNSPLHF. The DNA of the CDR3 is TGTGCCAGCAGCCAAGATGGGGACAGTTTTAATTCACCCCTCCACTTT.

The chain couples TRBV10-2 to TRBJ1-1; 8 bases line up with TRBD1. This CDR3 region has 14 residues. The germline V gene encodes CDR1 WSHSY and CDR2 SAAADI. J gave up 4 bases and V 2 bases, and 3 bases lay outside the gene matches. The CDR3 coding sequence is TGCGCCAGCAGTGAGGACAGGGGTGGCACTGAAGCTTTCTTT. Translation gives CASSEDRGGTEAFF.